One sample yielded the 8 T cell receptor beta chains listed below, sequenced in a study of cytomegalovirus exposure and HLA in healthy donors. PCR used 60 Vbeta primers and 13 Jbeta primers. TCRdb's copy holds only in-frame clones and misses some; the assay was immunoSEQ multiplex PCR. This table holds about 140,000 clones, 75% to 85% found once. Sequences were obtained from PBMCs. The receptor source for this set is a man aged 40-55 years in good health and CMV-seronegative.

The V call is TRBV19, the J call TRBJ2-5; unclear D gene. The CDR3 covers 11 residues. The germline CDR1 and CDR2 sequences are LNHDA and SQIVND (reference sequence). Trimming removed 5 bases at V and 6 bases at J, with 7 bases between. The CDR3 reads CASSVSQTQYF. Written as DNA, the CDR3 is TGTGCCAGTAGTGTTAGTCAGACCCAGTACTTC.

V usage is TRBV25-1 and J usage is TRBJ1-2; a possible D gene is TRBD1 (6 bases). Trimming removed 3 bases at V and 2 bases at J, with 13 bases between. The CDR3 length is 15 residues. Per the germline V gene, CDR1 is MGHDK and CDR2 is SYGVNS. The CDR3 reads CASSDSHTGNYGYTF. The CDR3 nucleotides are TGTGCCAGCAGTGATTCACATACAGGGAACTATGGCTACACCTTC.

The chain uses TRBV2 and TRBJ1-5; 9 bases line up with TRBD1. V shed 7 bases, J shed 2 bases, and the junction held 3 bases outside the gene matches. The CDR3 has 14 amino acids. Germline V lookup: CDR1 SNHLY, CDR2 FYNNEI. The CDR3, as DNA: TGTGCCAGCACAAGGACAGGGGGCAATCAGCCCCAGCATTTT. Amino acids: CASTRTGGNQPQHF.

The chain recombines TRBV7-8 with TRBJ1-1; D is unclear. Trimming took off 4 bases at V and 2 bases at J, with 17 bases between the two ends. This CDR3 has 16 residues. Germline V lookup: CDR1 SGHVS, CDR2 FQNEAQ. CDR3 sequence (DNA): TGTGCCAGCAGCTCTAGAGGCGGCAGATTTAACACTGAAGCTTTCTTT. Its translation is CASSSRGGRFNTEAFF.

This chain joins TRBV15 and TRBJ2-3; possibly TRBD1 for D (5 bases). V was pared by 1 base and J by 1 base, with 12 bases between. Germline CDR1 reads LNHNV; CDR2 reads YYDKDF (reference sequence). The CDR3 loop spans 16 amino acids. This CDR3 reads CATSRVGVPGTDTQYF. CDR3 in DNA: TGTGCCACCAGCAGAGTAGGGGTCCCAGGCACAGATACGCAGTATTTT.

The CDR3 spells CASTLPQGHTEAFF. In DNA form, the CDR3 reads TGTGCCAGCACCCTCCCCCAGGGGCACACTGAAGCTTTCTTT. The rearrangement links TRBV7-2 to TRBJ1-1; weak D call: TRBD1 (6 bases). Germline lookup yields CDR1 SGHTA and CDR2 FQGNSA. V gave up 7 bases and J gave up 3 bases, with 15 bases separating them. The CDR3 is made up of 14 amino acids.

This clone was counted once. The chain employs TRBV5-1 and TRBJ1-3, with 7 bases identical to TRBD1. Germline lookup yields CDR1 SGHRS and CDR2 YFSETQ. After removal of 5 bases from V and 4 bases from J, the junction contained 6 bases not matched to a gene. CDR3 length equals 14 residues. The CDR3 DNA reads as TGCGCCAGCAGTAGTAGGGGGCACGGAAACACCATATATTTT. Translated, it gives CASSSRGHGNTIYF. Combining the CDR3 with reference TRBV5-1 and TRBJ1-3 gives the whole variable domain KAGVTQTPRYLIKTRGQQVTLSCSPISGHRSVSWYQQTPGQGLQFLFEYFSETQRNKGNFPGRFSGRQFSNSRSEMNVSTLELGDSALYLCASSSRGHGNTIYFGEGSWLTVV.

CDR3 bases: TGTGCCAGCAGCGTGACGGGTGGTGGCTACACCTTC. Its protein product is CASSVTGGGYTF. The chain has TRBV9 and TRBJ1-2; no clear D. The germline V gene has CDR1 SGDLS and CDR2 YYNGEE. The CDR3 length is 12 residues. V lost 2 bases and J 7 bases, leaving 9 bases between the germline ends.